This T cell receptor (beta chain) was sequenced for a study of CD8 T cells in Susac syndrome. With random hexamers, about 0.5 to 1 ug RNA was reverse transcribed. Each CDR3 protein is one row after TCRdb ran MiXCR on the immunoSEQ multiplex PCR reads. The data contain 150,000 to 200,000 distinct CDR3 sequences, around 93% of them singletons. Negative isolation yielded CD8+ and CD4+ T cells; FACS enriched TEMRA cells. Germline V CDR1 and CDR2: LGHNA, YSLEER. V gave up 4 bases and J gave up 4 bases, with 10 bases separating them. The CDR3 is 13 amino acids. The sequenced sample was CD4+ T cells from PBMCs. The rearrangement joins TRBV4-3 to TRBJ1-1, with D possibly TRBD1 on 5 matching bases. This TCR came from a human donor with multiple sclerosis. CDR3 in amino acids: CASSRKGSTEAFF. For the CDR3, the DNA is TGCGCCAGCAGCCGGAAGGGGTCCACTGAAGCTTTCTTT.